These 29 T cell receptor beta chains share one sample of origin, sequenced in a study of long-term antiretroviral therapy in people with HIV. With survey level as its setting, the immunoSEQ assay was v3.0. The data were produced by immunoSEQ multiplex PCR, yet TCRdb's version contains in-frame clones alone and is incomplete. The sample has around 25,000 clones, approximately 86% seen once. Sequencing was performed on unsorted PBMCs, taken approximately 4.5 years after starting antiretroviral therapy. The receptors come from a man younger than 40 with HIV.

The chain employs TRBV10-3 and TRBJ2-1, with D perhaps matching TRBD2 (6 bases). The germline gives CDR1 ENHRY, CDR2 SYGVKD. V was trimmed by 3 bases and J by 0 bases, leaving 15 bases between them. This CDR3 contains 17 residues. The CDR3 sequence: CAISEPLARSSYNEQFF. The CDR3 DNA sequence: TGTGCCATCAGTGAACCCCTAGCGCGGAGCTCCTACAATGAGCAGTTCTTC.

This chain uses TRBV25-1 with TRBJ2-3; D not resolved. Germline V lookup: CDR1 MGHDK, CDR2 SYGVNS. V dropped 4 bases and J dropped 0 bases, with 11 bases sitting between them. The CDR3 has 15 residues. The CDR3 region has the DNA TGTGCCAGCAGTGTAGCAGGAATGAGCACAGATACGCAGTATTTT. Protein product: CASSVAGMSTDTQYF.

The chain uses TRBV11-2 and TRBJ2-7; D may be TRBD1 (6 bases). V was cut by 3 bases and J by 0 bases, with 9 bases left in between. Looked up from germline, CDR1 is SGHAT and CDR2 is FQNNGV. There are 14 residues in the CDR3. The CDR3: CASSFIRGSYEQYF. For the CDR3, the DNA is TGTGCCAGCAGCTTTATCAGGGGCTCCTACGAGCAGTACTTC.

This chain joins TRBV30 and TRBJ2-1; the match to TRBD2 covers 10 bases. CDR1 is GTSNPN and CDR2 is SVGIG in the germline V gene (reference sequence). There are 11 residues in the CDR3. V trimming: 8 bases; J trimming: 9 bases; junction bases outside the gene matches: 4. The CDR3 sequence is CAGAGGIEQFF. The CDR3 nucleotides are TGTGCCGGAGCGGGAGGGATTGAGCAGTTCTTC.

The chain uses TRBV5-4 and TRBJ1-2; D gene ambiguous. The CDR3 is 12 amino acids. Germline V gene lookup returns CDR1 SGHNT and CDR2 YYREEE (reference sequence). V lost 0 bases and J 7 bases, leaving 7 bases between the germline ends. CDR3 nucleotides: TGTGCCAGCAGCTTGGCTTCGGGTGGCTACACCTTC. This encodes CASSLASGGYTF.

The chain has TRBV2 and TRBJ1-2, with 8 bases fitting TRBD1. The CDR3 covers 15 residues. Unmatched junction bases numbered 6, after V lost 2 bases and J lost 4 bases. Germline V gene lookup returns CDR1 SNHLY and CDR2 FYNNEI. The CDR3 region has the DNA TGTGCCAGCAGTGAATGGCAGGGGGCTCGCTATGGCTACACCTTC. This codes for CASSEWQGARYGYTF. The variable domain in full, completed from reference TRBV2 and TRBJ1-2, reads EPEVTQTPSHQVTQMGQEVILRCVPISNHLYFYWYRQILGQKVEFLVSFYNNEISEKSEIFDDQFSVERPDGSNFTLKIRSTKLEDSAMYFCASSEWQGARYGYTFGSGTRLTVV.

The chain has TRBV6-5 and TRBJ1-5; no clear D. Per germline, CDR1 MNHEY and CDR2 SVGAGI. CDR3 size: 13 residues. The V gene lost 4 bases and the J gene lost 5 bases, with 9 bases spanning the gap. As DNA, the CDR3 is TGTGCCAGCAGTTCTTTGGCCGATCAGCCCCAGCATTTT. It codes for CASSSLADQPQHF.

The rearrangement joins TRBV18 to TRBJ1-1; D not certain. The CDR3 totals 13 residues. CDR1 is KGHSH and CDR2 is LQKENI in the germline V gene. Trimming shortened V by 3 bases and J by 4 bases, and 9 bases separated the two germline ends. The CDR3 spells CASSPPPGTEAFF. The CDR3 nucleotides are TGTGCCAGCTCACCCCCACCTGGCACTGAAGCTTTCTTT.

The gene calls are TRBV6-5 and TRBJ2-1, with D unresolved. Trimming removed 5 bases from V and 2 bases from J, with 7 bases in between. CDR1 is MNHEY and CDR2 is SVGAGI in the germline V gene. The CDR3 spans 13 residues. CDR3 amino acids: CASSRAPYNEQFF. For the CDR3, the DNA is TGTGCCAGCAGTCGAGCACCCTACAATGAGCAGTTCTTC.

This rearrangement joins TRBV25-1 to TRBJ1-1; D is uncertain. From germline, CDR1 is MGHDK and CDR2 SYGVNS. V was clipped by 6 bases and J by 7 bases, with 12 bases between them. This CDR3 has 12 amino acids. CDR3 coding DNA: TGTGCCAGCAGCCGCCGGGGAAGTGAAGCTTTCTTT. Encoded protein: CASSRRGSEAFF.

The chain joins TRBV7-9 to TRBJ2-2, with a possible D match to TRBD2 (7 bases). Between the trimmed V and J ends, which lost 4 bases and 4 bases, there was a span of 10 bases. From germline, CDR1 is SEHNR and CDR2 FQNEAQ (reference sequence). This CDR3 has 14 amino acids. The CDR3: CASSSAGATGELFF. The CDR3 DNA is TGTGCCAGCAGCTCCGCGGGGGCCACCGGGGAGCTGTTTTTT.

The CDR3 bases are TGTGCCAGCAGTTACTCCCCATACATGAATGAGCAGTTCTTC. Translated: CASSYSPYMNEQFF. This chain uses TRBV6-6 with TRBJ2-1, with D unresolved. Germline V gene data show CDR1 as MNHNY and CDR2 as SVGAGI (reference sequence). V was pared by 0 bases and J by 7 bases, with 10 bases between. CDR3 length: 14 amino acids.

The chain carries TRBV9 and TRBJ2-7; 8 bases agree with TRBD2. Germline CDR1 and CDR2: SGDLS and YYNGEE. The CDR3 contains 15 residues. V shed 4 bases, J shed 5 bases, and the junction held 11 bases outside the gene matches. In nucleotides, the CDR3 is TGTGCCAGCAGCCCCGGGGGGGCAGGGCACCACGAGCAGTACTTC. Protein sequence: CASSPGGAGHHEQYF.

J is TRBJ2-3 and V is TRBV30; 11 bases map to TRBD2. CDR3 size: 15 residues. The V gene end was trimmed by 8 bases and the J gene end by 5 bases; junction bases not matched to a gene: 12. Germline CDR1 is GTSNPN and CDR2 is SVGIG (reference sequence). The CDR3 region is CAVTALAGVKDTQYF. The CDR3 nucleotides are TGTGCCGTGACGGCACTAGCGGGAGTTAAAGATACGCAGTATTTT.

The J gene is TRBJ2-7, the V gene TRBV7-2, with 7 bases fitting TRBD2. CDR1 and CDR2 (germline): SGHTA, FQGNSA. V lost 1 base to trimming and J lost 3 bases; unmatched junction nucleotides: 12. CDR3 size: 17 residues. The CDR3 DNA sequence: TGTGCCAGCAGCTTAGGGTTTGATGGGCCTAGCGGCTACGAGCAGTACTTC. Translating gives CASSLGFDGPSGYEQYF.

This chain uses TRBV6-6 with TRBJ2-4; D is ambiguous. The CDR3 runs 16 residues. V was cut by 7 bases and J by 0 bases, with 16 bases left in between. Per the germline V gene, CDR1 is MNHNY and CDR2 is SVGAGI (reference sequence). This CDR3 reads CASTPLGALAKNIQYF. In DNA form, the CDR3 reads TGTGCCAGCACCCCCCTCGGTGCACTAGCCAAAAACATTCAGTACTTC.

The chain recombines TRBV29-1 with TRBJ2-5; possibly TRBD2 for D (7 bases). The CDR3 contains 14 residues. V lost 5 bases and J lost 1, with 14 bases in between. CDR1 and CDR2 from the germline V gene are SQVTM and ANQGSEA. In nucleotides, the CDR3 is TGCAGCGTTCTCGAGGGGGGGGGCCAAGAGACCCAGTACTTC. It translates to CSVLEGGGQETQYF.

The chain is built from TRBV4-1 and TRBJ1-2; D unclear. The CDR3 is made up of 13 amino acids. The germline V and J ends were trimmed by 4 bases and 4 bases, with 10 bases remaining between them. CDR1 is MGHRA and CDR2 is YSYEKL in the germline V gene. CDR3 amino acids: CASSPLRFYGYTF. The DNA of the CDR3 is TGCGCCAGCAGCCCCCTTCGCTTCTATGGCTACACCTTC.

The chain couples TRBV14 to TRBJ1-1; D gene ambiguous. The V gene lost 3 bases and the J gene lost 2 bases, with 10 bases spanning the gap. The CDR3 loop spans 14 amino acids. Germline CDR1 and CDR2: SGHDN and FVKESK. The CDR3 protein is CASSQAGVNTEAFF. The CDR3 DNA reads TGTGCCAGCAGCCAGGCGGGCGTAAACACTGAAGCTTTCTTT.

Worth noting for this clone: The junction and the germline gene differ at one end; a read error may be behind it. The chain has TRBV11-3 and TRBJ1-4; 8 bases map to TRBD1. Germline CDR1 SGHNT, CDR2 YENEEA. The CDR3 length is 11 residues. Here the CDR3 reads CASRPRRTGIF. The CDR3 DNA reads as TGTGCCAGCAGGCCCCGGAGGACAGGGATTTTT.

The V gene is TRBV14, the J gene TRBJ2-7, with D perhaps matching TRBD2 (6 bases). V gave up 0 bases and J gave up 2 bases, with 8 bases separating them. The length of the CDR3 is 14 residues. Germline V CDR1 and CDR2: SGHDN, FVKESK. The DNA of the CDR3 is TGTGCCAGCAGCCAAGAGGGGGGTCCCTACGAGCAGTACTTC. Translated: CASSQEGGPYEQYF.

J is TRBJ2-7 and V is TRBV19; 10 positions match TRBD2. The CDR3 has 16 residues. The germline V gene encodes CDR1 LNHDA and CDR2 SQIVND (reference sequence). The junction had 12 bases not matched to a gene; V was cut back by 5 bases and J by 5 bases. The CDR3 is CASSELLAGRPNEQYF. CDR3 sequence (DNA): TGTGCCAGTAGTGAGCTACTAGCGGGAAGACCCAACGAGCAGTACTTC.

The rearrangement joins TRBV19 to TRBJ2-3; 9 nucleotides line up with TRBD2. CDR1 and CDR2 from the germline V gene are LNHDA and SQIVND (reference sequence). The V gene end was trimmed by 1 base and the J gene end by 9 bases; junction bases not matched to a gene: 14. CDR3 size: 17 residues. The CDR3 spells CASSIGASGTRSPTQYF. CDR3 DNA: TGTGCCAGTAGTATAGGGGCTAGCGGGACCCGATCCCCAACGCAGTATTTT.

The genes are TRBV7-6 and TRBJ1-1, with D tentatively TRBD1 (5 bases). V shed 1 base and J shed 4 bases, with 10 bases lying between them. Germline lookup yields CDR1 SGHVS and CDR2 FNYEAQ. This CDR3 is 14 amino acids long. The CDR3 reads CASSLGSGGTEAFF. The CDR3 DNA follows: TGTGCCAGCAGCTTAGGTTCGGGGGGCACTGAAGCTTTCTTT.

The chain recombines TRBV6-5 with TRBJ1-1; no reliable D call. Trimming left V 6 bases short and J 5 bases short, with 16 bases between. This CDR3 is built from 14 residues. Germline V CDR1 and CDR2: MNHEY, SVGAGI. Here the CDR3 DNA reads TGTGCCAGCAGACTGAGGGTGGATGGGACTGAAGCTTTCTTT. It codes for CASRLRVDGTEAFF.

The chain is built from TRBV12-2 and TRBJ1-4; the D segment call TRBD1 is taken from the table without a DNA check. TRBV12-2 is noted as a pseudogene. The CDR3 has 16 amino acids. CDR3 amino acids: CASRPRPQGINEKLFF. Written as DNA, the CDR3 is TGTGCAAGTCGCCCCCGCCCTCAGGGGATTAATGAAAAACTGTTTTTT.

The V and J genes are TRBV10-2 and TRBJ2-3; perhaps TRBD1 as D (6 bases). The CDR3 is made up of 14 amino acids. Per the germline V gene, CDR1 is WSHSY and CDR2 is SAAADI. V lost 7 bases, J lost 2 bases, and 13 bases lay in between. The CDR3 DNA sequence: TGCGCCAGCAAGGGGGAACTGAACACAGATACGCAGTATTTT. This translates into CASKGELNTDTQYF.

The J gene is TRBJ1-1, the V gene TRBV5-6, with D hard to call. Germline CDR1 reads SGHDT; CDR2 reads YYEEEE. Trimming took 4 bases from V and 5 from J, leaving 6 bases between them. This CDR3 region has 11 residues. CDR3 DNA sequence: TGTGCCAGCAGCCTAGGGACTGAAGCTTTCTTT. This gives the protein CASSLGTEAFF.

This chain joins TRBV6-5 and TRBJ2-7, with D possibly being TRBD1 (5 bases). The length of the CDR3 is 13 residues. V lost 2 bases, J lost 3 bases, and 8 bases lay in between. Germline V lookup: CDR1 MNHEY, CDR2 SVGAGI. The CDR3 region has the DNA TGTGCCAGCAGTTACGACAGATACTACGAGCAGTACTTC. Amino acid sequence: CASSYDRYYEQYF.